This T cell receptor (beta chain) is from a study of identical twins. Per germline, CDR1 DFQATT and CDR2 SNEGSKA (reference sequence). The CDR3 spans 17 residues. TCRdb reprocessed the 5' RACE reads with MiXCR, giving one entry per CDR3 protein. Here the sample spans just over 450,000 distinct CDR3 sequences, about 14% being singletons. About this clonotype itself: The antigen is unknown. Relative to the germline gene, one junction end is altered; a read error may explain this.

The study's findings and limits: The models gave estimates that fell short of the out-of-frame TCR alpha sharing seen in monozygotic twins. Conclusions relied on cross-sectional statistical analysis, not following the same donors.

These same data were also listed under a study on yellow fever vaccine responses in identical twins.

What was sequenced was CD4+ T cells sorted from blood. The clonotype comes from a woman between 18 and 29 years old in good health. The chain combines TRBV20-1 with TRBJ1-2; D unresolved. The CDR3 region is CCARDSQLPHSPYGYTF. CDR3 DNA: TGCTGTGCTAGAGATTCCCAACTACCGCATTCACCCTATGGCTACACCTTC.